This is a list of T cell receptor beta chains from one sample in a study of T cell responses to AZD1222 COVID-19 vaccine. Clones were sequenced by immunoSEQ multiplex PCR, and TCRdb holds only the in-frame ones, with some missing. The sample carries more than 85,000 clones, approximately 91% recorded once. Sequencing used peripheral blood, obtained on day 0 of AZD1222 vaccination. The receptor set was obtained from an adult in good health. CDR3s include the opening cysteine and the closing phenylalanine or tryptophan. The order of the fields is clone size, D gene, V gene, J gene, CDR3 DNA, CDR3 protein. D genes are given only for firm matches. Not all rows give a size; the values are once, few, many and, for expanded clones, a class.

>NA|TRBD1|TRBV18|TRBJ1-2
TGTGCCAGCTCGGGACAGGGGGCGCGGGACTATGGCTACACCTTC
CASSGQGARDYGYTF
>NA|TRBD1|TRBV4-3|TRBJ2-3
TGCGCCAGCAGCCAAGGACAGGGGGCGCACACAGATACGCAGTATTTT
CASSQGQGAHTDTQYF
>NA|TRBD1|TRBV18|TRBJ1-3
TGTGCCAGCTCACCAATACCGAGGACAGGGTCTTCTGGAAACACCATATATTTT
CASSPIPRTGSSGNTIYF
>few|TRBD2|TRBV4-2|TRBJ2-2
TGTGCCAGCAGCCCAGAATCTAGCGGTCCCGGGGAGCTGTTTTTT
CASSPESSGPGELFF
>NA|NA|TRBV5-1|TRBJ1-1
TGCGCCAGCTCCCGGGCCGGGGTCATGAACACTGAAGCTTTCTTT
CASSRAGVMNTEAFF
>NA|TRBD1|TRBV7-3|TRBJ1-1
TGTGCCAGCAGCCCTCTACAGGGGGCTTGGACTGAAGCTTTCTTT
CASSPLQGAWTEAFF
>NA|NA|TRBV3-1/TRBV3-2|TRBJ1-3
TGTGCCAGCAGCCAAGCACTAGGGACAAGGGGGATTCTGTGGGGAAACACCATATATTTT
CASSQALGTRGILWGNTIYF
>NA|NA|TRBV5-4|TRBJ1-6
TGTGCCAGCAGCTTGATGGGTGGTAGCTCCTATAATTCACCCCTCCACTTT
CASSLMGGSSYNSPLHF
>NA|NA|TRBV11-3|TRBJ2-4
TGTGCCAGCAGCTTAGGTCCTGGAGGGCTAGCCAAAAACATTCAGTACTTC
CASSLGPGGLAKNIQYF
>few|NA|TRBV9|TRBJ2-2
TGTGCCAGCAGCGTATCCGGGGAGCTGTTTTTT
CASSVSGELFF
>NA|NA|TRBV10-3|TRBJ1-3
TGTGCCATCAGTGAGAGCGGGGGGTCTGGAAACACCATATATTTT
CAISESGGSGNTIYF
>NA|TRBD1|TRBV5-4|TRBJ2-2
TGTGCCAGCAGACGGGACAGGGGCGTCACCGGGGAGCTGTTTTTT
CASRRDRGVTGELFF
>NA|TRBD2|TRBV7-2|TRBJ2-7
TGTGCCAGCAGCACAAGCGGGGGGGGAGCCGAGCAGTACTTC
CASSTSGGGAEQYF
>once|NA|TRBV19|TRBJ1-3
TGTGCCAGTAGTATACAGGGTGTCACTGGAAACACCATATATTTT
CASSIQGVTGNTIYF